This TCR beta chain appears in the sequencing data of a study of neurological immune-mediated disorders. General observations from the study: The study found the most TCR clonal expansion in HTLV-1-associated myelopathy and the least in multiple sclerosis, below healthy controls. None of the CDR3 amino acid sequences in expanded clones turned up in more than one subject, which points to private repertoires in all groups.

In this sample, this clonotype turned up many times. Its antigen is unidentified. The time point: longitudinal time-point 1 (baseline). The unsorted libraries were prepared from 2 million PBMCs (stored at -80 C). This CDR3 spans 11 amino acids. Trimming took 6 bases from V and 12 from J, leaving 14 bases between them. CDR1 MRHNA and CDR2 SNTAGT come from the germline V gene. Synthesis of cDNA used 5'RACE (with 10-nucleotide random UMIs). Using its own MiXCR run on the 5' RACE reads, TCRdb lists one record per CDR3 protein. The table shows around 71,000 distinct CDR3 sequences, with roughly 13% occurring only once.

The source material was PBMCs. This receptor was identified in a female donor with HTLV-1-associated myelopathy (HAM/TSP). The V gene is TRBV6-4, the J gene TRBJ1-1, with D possibly TRBD1 on 5 matching bases. The CDR3: CASSPQGHPFF. The CDR3 DNA is TGTGCCAGCAGCCCCCAGGGCCACCCTTTCTTT.